This is a list of T cell receptor beta chains from one sample in a study of T cells in Graves' hyperthyroidism and ophthalmopathy. TCRdb independently ran MiXCR on the multiplex PCR reads; one entry per CDR3 protein. This sample yields about 400,000 distinct CDR3 sequences, of which approximately 15% are seen a single time; 7.5% to 8% belongs to the top ten. Material for sequencing was blood. The receptor set was obtained from a woman between 18 and 30 years old with Graves' hyperthyroidism. Each CDR3 is given with its conserved first and last residue. A D gene is named only where the DNA matches it firmly. Part of the rows lack a size; the others show once, few, many or a class for expanded clones.

j_call v_call d_call clone_size cdr3_aa cdr3_nt
TRBJ1-4 TRBV20-1 . few CSADGQFNEKLFF TGCAGTGCCGATGGGCAGTTTAATGAAAAACTGTTTTTT
TRBJ2-5 TRBV29-1 TRBD1 many CSVEDSAKGQGAVYF TGCAGCGTTGAAGATTCCGCCAAGGGACAGGGGGCGGTGTACTTC
TRBJ2-1 TRBV27 . many CASSRAGSYNEQFF TGTGCCAGCAGTAGGGCAGGGTCCTACAATGAGCAGTTCTTC
TRBJ2-7 TRBV7-2 . . CASSPWGSSYEQYF TGTGCCAGCAGCCCCTGGGGGTCATCCTACGAGCAGTACTTC
TRBJ2-3 TRBV30 . many CAWSAGTWGDTQYF TGTGCCTGGAGTGCCGGGACGTGGGGGGATACGCAGTATTTT
TRBJ1-6 TRBV5-5 . many CASSFLPLQRNRTPLHF TGTGCCAGCAGCTTCTTGCCCCTCCAGAGGAACAGGACACCCCTCCACTTT
TRBJ2-1 TRBV15 . few CATSRVGDPPYNEQFF TGTGCCACCAGCAGAGTGGGGGACCCCCCCTACAATGAGCAGTTCTTC
TRBJ1-2 TRBV20-1 . few CSASGLGGYTF TGCAGTGCTAGCGGACTAGGAGGCTACACCTTC
TRBJ2-1 TRBV20-1 TRBD1 . CSARSGTGGRYNEQFF TGCAGTGCTAGATCCGGGACAGGGGGAAGATACAATGAGCAGTTCTTC
TRBJ1-4 TRBV2 TRBD1 many CASRPQTGMNEKLFF TGTGCCAGCAGACCCCAGACAGGGATGAATGAAAAACTGTTTTTT
TRBJ1-2 TRBV10-3 . . CAISAWTDYGYTF TGTGCCATCAGTGCCTGGACAGACTATGGCTACACCTTC
TRBJ1-6 TRBV30 TRBD1 many CAWSAGQGHSPLHF TGTGCCTGGAGCGCGGGACAGGGGCATTCACCCCTCCACTTT
TRBJ2-1 TRBV12-3/TRBV12-4 TRBD1 many CASSSPGQWAAGSYNEQFF TGTGCCAGCAGTTCTCCGGGACAGTGGGCTGCCGGCTCCTACAATGAGCAGTTCTTC
TRBJ2-7 TRBV6-5 TRBD1 few CASSYQGEYEQYF TGTGCCAGCAGTTACCAGGGGGAGTACGAGCAGTACTTC
TRBJ2-3 TRBV15 TRBD2 many CATSRREAGGKDTQYF TGTGCCACCAGCAGAAGGGAAGCGGGAGGGAAAGATACGCAGTATTTT
TRBJ1-2 TRBV6-1 TRBD1 many CASSEAGGQANGYTF TGTGCCAGCAGTGAAGCCGGGGGACAGGCAAACGGCTACACCTTC
TRBJ1-4 TRBV29-1 . . CSGQQGGEKLFF TGCAGCGGACAACAGGGCGGTGAAAAACTGTTTTTT
TRBJ2-2 TRBV4-1 TRBD2 . CASSQSGLAGSGELFF TGCGCCAGCAGCCAATCGGGACTAGCGGGATCCGGGGAGCTGTTTTTT
TRBJ2-1 TRBV12-3/TRBV12-4 . many CASRGGSGVNEQFF TGTGCCAGCAGGGGGGGGTCAGGGGTCAATGAGCAGTTCTTC
TRBJ2-2 TRBV4-1 . few CASSPLEAAGELFF TGCGCCAGCAGCCCCTTAGAGGCTGCCGGGGAGCTGTTTTTT
TRBJ2-3 TRBV11-1 TRBD2 many CASSFGTSRFSTQYF TGTGCCAGCAGCTTTGGGACTAGCCGGTTTAGTACGCAGTATTTT
TRBJ1-2 TRBV3-1 . many CASSQENGYTF TGTGCCAGCAGCCAGGAGAATGGCTACACCTTC
TRBJ2-3 TRBV7-2 TRBD1 . CASSSTGGMEDTQYF TGTGCCAGCAGCTCGACAGGGGGCATGGAGGATACGCAGTATTTT
TRBJ1-2 TRBV3-1 . many CASSAGLRGYTF TGTGCCAGCAGCGCGGGGCTGAGGGGCTACACCTTC
TRBJ2-1 TRBV29-1 TRBD2 . CSDKGLANEQFF TGCAGCGATAAAGGACTAGCCAATGAGCAGTTCTTC
TRBJ2-7 TRBV6-1 . many CASRVLYEQYF TGTGCCAGCCGGGTCCTCTACGAGCAGTACTTC
TRBJ2-3 TRBV10-3 TRBD2 many CAISEAQREGADTQYF TGTGCCATCAGTGAGGCCCAACGGGAGGGGGCAGATACGCAGTATTTT
TRBJ1-6 TRBV3-1 . many CASSQIFWDDSAPLHF TGTGCCAGCAGCCAAATCTTTTGGGACGACAGCGCACCCCTCCACTTT
TRBJ2-2 TRBV4-2 TRBD2 many CASSQDSGGPGELFF TGTGCCAGCAGCCAAGATAGCGGGGGGCCCGGGGAGCTGTTTTTT
TRBJ2-5 TRBV2 . many CAGPPGETQYF TGTGCCGGCCCGCCCGGTGAGACCCAGTACTTC
TRBJ1-2 TRBV28 TRBD1 many CASSLPDRAFDYGYTF TGTGCCAGCAGTTTACCCGACAGGGCATTCGACTATGGCTACACCTTC
TRBJ2-7 TRBV4-2 . . CASSQGQDSYEQYF TGTGCCAGCAGCCAAGGGCAGGACAGCTACGAGCAGTACTTC
TRBJ2-3 TRBV3-1 TRBD2 many CASSQARGLAATDTQYF TGTGCCAGCAGCCAAGCTCGCGGACTAGCGGCCACAGATACGCAGTATTTT
TRBJ2-1 TRBV20-1 TRBD2 many CSAQDVGTTNEQFF TGCAGTGCTCAGGATGTAGGGACTACCAATGAGCAGTTCTTC
TRBJ2-1 TRBV20-1 . many CSARNTGAAYNEQFF TGCAGTGCTAGAAACACGGGAGCAGCGTACAATGAGCAGTTCTTC
TRBJ2-1 TRBV12-5 TRBD2 many CASGAGSLYNEQFF TGTGCTAGTGGAGCGGGATCCCTTTACAATGAGCAGTTCTTC
TRBJ2-1 TRBV11-3 . many CASSPPASTDYNEQFF TGTGCCAGCAGCCCCCCAGCCTCGACAGATTACAATGAGCAGTTCTTC
TRBJ1-4 TRBV6-2/TRBV6-3 . few CASSKPQGQGEKLFF TGTGCCAGCAGTAAACCACAGGGTCAAGGAGAAAAACTGTTTTTT
TRBJ1-2 TRBV11-2 TRBD1 many CASSYGQGNYGYTF TGTGCCAGCAGCTACGGACAGGGGAACTATGGCTACACCTTC
TRBJ2-7 TRBV20-1 TRBD2 many CSVTAGRDSYEQYF TGCAGTGTTACTGCCGGGAGGGATTCCTACGAGCAGTACTTC
TRBJ2-3 TRBV9 . many CASSVAEGTPGPTDTQYF TGTGCCAGCAGCGTAGCTGAGGGCACCCCAGGGCCCACAGATACGCAGTATTTT
TRBJ2-5 TRBV9 TRBD2 . CAQPIRASSGGGETQYF TGTGCCCAACCGATTAGGGCCTCAAGCGGCGGGGGGGAGACCCAGTACTTC
TRBJ2-3 TRBV12-3/TRBV12-4 . many CASSWLRGQDTQYF TGTGCCAGCAGTTGGTTGCGGGGTCAAGATACGCAGTATTTT
TRBJ2-3 TRBV7-3 TRBD2 many CASSLTIPGGSTDTQYF TGTGCCAGCAGCTTAACGATTCCCGGGGGGAGCACAGATACGCAGTATTTT
TRBJ1-3 TRBV6-1 TRBD1 few CASSRDRDLYSGNTIYF TGTGCCAGCAGCCGGGACAGGGACTTATACTCTGGAAACACCATATATTTT
TRBJ2-1 TRBV3-1 TRBD1 few CASSQDLGAGGYNEQFF TGTGCCAGCAGCCAAGATTTGGGGGCAGGGGGCTACAATGAGCAGTTCTTC
TRBJ2-1 TRBV9 . many CASSVVEIGEQFF TGTGCCAGCAGCGTAGTAGAGATCGGTGAGCAGTTCTTC
TRBJ1-3 TRBV2 . few CASGGPGNTIYF TGTGCCAGCGGGGGCCCTGGAAACACCATATATTTT
TRBJ1-5 TRBV6-9 . . CASSLVPADQPQHF TGTGCCAGCAGCTTAGTCCCCGCGGATCAGCCCCAGCATTTT